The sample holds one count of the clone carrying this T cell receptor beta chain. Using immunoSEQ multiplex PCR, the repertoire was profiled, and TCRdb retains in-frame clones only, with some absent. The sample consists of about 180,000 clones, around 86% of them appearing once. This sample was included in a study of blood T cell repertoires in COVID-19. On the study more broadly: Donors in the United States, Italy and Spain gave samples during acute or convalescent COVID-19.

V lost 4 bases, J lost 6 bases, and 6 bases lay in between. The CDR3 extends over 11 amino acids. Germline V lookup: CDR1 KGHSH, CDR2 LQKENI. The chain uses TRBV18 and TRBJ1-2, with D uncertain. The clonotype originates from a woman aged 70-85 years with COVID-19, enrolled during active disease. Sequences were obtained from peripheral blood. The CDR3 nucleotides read TGTGCCAGCTCACTCCAGGATGGCTACACCTTC. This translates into CASSLQDGYTF.